This entry lists 18 T cell receptor beta chains sequenced from one sample in a study of blood T cell repertoires in COVID-19. Generated by immunoSEQ multiplex PCR, the TCRdb table keeps only in-frame clones and is missing some. The sample lists 110,000 to 150,000 clones, around 80% seen once, with about 4% in the top ten. The specimen was peripheral blood. Source of these receptors: a man aged 60 to 75 with acute or convalescent COVID-19.

Only a few counts were recorded for this clone. The rearrangement joins TRBV7-2 to TRBJ1-5; 12 bases map to TRBD1. V lost 7 bases and J lost 6; bases outside the gene matches: 19. The germline gives CDR1 SGHTA, CDR2 FQGNSA. The CDR3 is made up of 19 amino acids. This chain's CDR3 is CASTLGGRDRGLVGQPQHF. The CDR3 DNA is TGTGCCAGCACCCTAGGAGGACGGGACAGGGGGCTAGTCGGTCAGCCCCAGCATTTT.

This clone was detected a few times. Other DNA variants within this sample encode the same CDR3. The chain joins TRBV5-6 to TRBJ1-5; the match to TRBD1 covers 9 bases. The CDR3 has 14 residues. Trimming at V came to 4 bases and at J to 5 bases, leaving 4 bases not matched to a gene. Germline V gives CDR1 SGHDT, CDR2 YYEEEE. The CDR3 DNA sequence: TGTGCCAGCAGCCTCGGACAGGGGTATCAGCCCCAGCATTTT. Its translation is CASSLGQGYQPQHF.

The chain has TRBV7-3 and TRBJ2-7, with 8 bases fitting TRBD1. The V segment lost 2 bases and the J segment 2 bases; nucleotides outside the gene matches: 2. This CDR3 is built from 14 residues. Germline-derived CDR1 and CDR2 are SGHTA and FQGTGA. In DNA form, the CDR3 reads TGTGCCAGCAGCTTAGGCAGGGGGCCCTACGAGCAGTACTTC. Amino acids: CASSLGRGPYEQYF.

This chain connects TRBV7-2 to TRBJ1-1; 9 nucleotides match TRBD1. The CDR3 covers 13 residues. Germline V gene lookup returns CDR1 SGHTA and CDR2 FQGNSA. The ends lost 6 bases at V and 3 bases at J; junction bases unmatched: 2. DNA of the CDR3: TGTGCCAGCAGACGACAGGGGGACACTGAAGCTTTCTTT. Translated, it gives CASRRQGDTEAFF.

The gene calls are TRBV18 and TRBJ2-6; 10 nucleotides agree with TRBD1. The CDR3 is 18 residues long. Germline V gene lookup returns CDR1 KGHSH and CDR2 LQKENI. The trim removed 3 bases at V and 0 bases at J, leaving 5 bases unmatched. This CDR3 is CASSPGTGVVSGANVLTF. The CDR3 bases are TGTGCCAGCTCACCTGGGACAGGGGTCGTCTCTGGGGCCAACGTCCTGACTTTC.

This clone was recorded once. The V call is TRBV6-2 or TRBV6-3, the J call TRBJ2-3; D is possibly TRBD1 (6 bases). This CDR3 spans 17 amino acids. Trimming stripped 3 bases from V and 0 bases from J, with 16 bases between. Per the germline V gene, CDR1 is MNHEY and CDR2 is SVGEGT. CDR3 loop: CASSYYGQPSSTDTQYF. The CDR3 nucleotides are TGTGCCAGCAGTTATTACGGACAGCCTTCTAGCACAGATACGCAGTATTTT.

In this sample, this clone turned up once. CDR3 protein: CASSRRGSYEQYF. Written as DNA, the CDR3 is TGTGCCAGCAGCCGCAGGGGCAGCTACGAGCAGTACTTC. The V call is TRBV7-9, the J call TRBJ2-7; possibly TRBD1 for D (6 bases). Looked up from germline, CDR1 is SEHNR and CDR2 is FQNEAQ (reference sequence). The length of the CDR3 is 13 residues. With 5 bases removed from V and 3 bases from J, the gap between germline ends came to 11 bases. Complete variable domain (other parts from reference TRBV7-9 and TRBJ2-7): DTGVSQNPRHKITKRGQNVTFRCDPISEHNRLYWYRQTLGQGPEFLTYFQNEAQLEKSRLLSDRFSAERPKGSFSTLEIQRTEQGDSAMYLCASSRRGSYEQYFGPGTRLTVT.

The rearrangement joins TRBV5-1 to TRBJ2-3; TRBD1 agrees at 7 bases. The CDR3 covers 16 residues. From germline, CDR1 is SGHRS and CDR2 YFSETQ. With 6 bases clipped from V and 3 bases from J, the junction kept 13 bases outside the gene matches. The CDR3 DNA reads as TGCGCCAGCACCAATGGACAGGTTGCCGGTACAGATACGCAGTATTTT. It encodes CASTNGQVAGTDTQYF.

The genes are TRBV29-1 and TRBJ2-1; possible D gene TRBD1, 6 bases. The CDR3 loop spans 12 amino acids. Per the germline V gene, CDR1 is SQVTM and CDR2 is ANQGSEA. V lost 7 bases and J lost 2, with 9 bases in between. CDR3 region: CSAGTPYNEQFF. The CDR3 DNA follows: TGCAGCGCCGGGACACCCTACAATGAGCAGTTCTTC.

This chain links TRBV7-6 with TRBJ2-1, with 7 bases aligning to TRBD1. Germline CDR1 and CDR2: SGHVS and FNYEAQ. This CDR3 contains 15 residues. The J segment lost 3 bases and the V segment lost 1 base, leaving 3 bases of the junction unmatched. This CDR3 is CASSLGQGDYNEQFF. The CDR3 region has the DNA TGTGCCAGCAGCTTAGGACAGGGAGACTACAATGAGCAGTTCTTC.

V gene TRBV19 combines with J gene TRBJ1-5; D gene ambiguous. V gave up 4 bases and J gave up 4 bases, with 8 bases separating them. This CDR3 region has 13 residues. Looked up from germline, CDR1 is LNHDA and CDR2 is SQIVND (reference sequence). Here the CDR3 reads CASSTQVNQPQHF. The DNA of the CDR3 is TGTGCCAGTAGTACGCAGGTAAATCAGCCCCAGCATTTT. Filled out from reference TRBV19 and TRBJ1-5, the complete variable domain reads DGGITQSPKYLFRKEGQNVTLSCEQNLNHDAMYWYRQDPGQGLRLIYYSQIVNDFQKGDIAEGYSVSREKKESFPLTVTSAQKNPTAFYLCASSTQVNQPQHFGDGTRLSIL.

The chain links TRBV4-1 to TRBJ2-7; 13 positions match TRBD2. The CDR3 loop spans 17 amino acids. Unmatched junction bases numbered 8, after V lost 2 bases and J lost 4 bases. Germline CDR1 and CDR2: MGHRA and YSYEKL. CDR3 residues: CASSQLRTSGSAYEQYF. CDR3 in DNA: TGCGCCAGCAGCCAATTACGGACTAGCGGGAGCGCGTACGAGCAGTACTTC.

V and J are TRBV5-4 and TRBJ2-3, with 8 bases fitting TRBD2. There are 16 residues in the CDR3. J gave up 2 bases and V 4 bases, and 9 bases lay outside the gene matches. Looked up from germline, CDR1 is SGHNT and CDR2 is YYREEE (reference sequence). In DNA, the CDR3 is TGTGCCAGCAGCATCGGAAAGCGGGGGTACACAGATACGCAGTATTTT. Translating gives CASSIGKRGYTDTQYF.

The CDR3 nucleotides are TGTGCCAGCAGTTCCCCGGCCGGGGGGCAGGAGACCCAGTACTTC. Residues: CASSSPAGGQETQYF. V gene TRBV28 combines with J gene TRBJ2-5; a weak D match, TRBD2 (7 bases). Germline V gene data show CDR1 as MDHEN and CDR2 as SYDVKM. Trimming stripped 4 bases from V and 5 bases from J, with 17 bases between. The CDR3 loop spans 15 amino acids.

The chain carries TRBV13 and TRBJ2-3; TRBD2 matches 9 bases. This CDR3 contains 14 residues. Germline V CDR1 and CDR2: PRHDT, FYEKMQ (reference sequence). V shed 5 bases and J 6 bases; nucleotides not matched to a gene: 6. In nucleotides, the CDR3 is TGTGCCAGCAGCCCTGGCCTAGCGGGGGATACGCAGTATTTT. Residues: CASSPGLAGDTQYF. The full variable domain, with the rest looked up from reference TRBV13 and TRBJ2-3, is AAGVIQSPRHLIKEKRETATLKCYPIPRHDTVYWYQQGPGQDPQFLISFYEKMQSDKGSIPDRFSAQQFSDYHSELNMSSLELGDSALYFCASSPGLAGDTQYFGPGTRLTVL.

The gene calls are TRBV30 and TRBJ2-1; a weak D match, TRBD2 (5 bases). Germline loops: CDR1 GTSNPN, CDR2 SVGIG (reference sequence). The CDR3 contains 15 residues. V lost 3 bases and J 8 bases, leaving 20 bases between the germline ends. Here the CDR3 DNA reads TGTGCCTGGAGAGAGGGATATGGCCCTTGGGATGAGCAGTTCTTC. Translation gives CAWREGYGPWDEQFF.

This sequence joins TRBV11-2 and TRBJ2-7; weak D call: TRBD1 (5 bases). Germline V lookup: CDR1 SGHAT, CDR2 FQNNGV. CDR3 length: 14 residues. Deletions cut 3 bases from V and 1 base from J, with 10 bases between. The CDR3 reads CASSLDTVSYEQYF. Written as DNA, the CDR3 is TGTGCCAGCAGCTTGGACACAGTGTCCTACGAGCAGTACTTC.

The V gene is TRBV28, the J gene TRBJ2-5; D may be TRBD2 (7 bases). Deletions cut 6 bases from V and 4 bases from J, with 12 bases between. The CDR3 totals 13 residues. CDR1 is MDHEN, CDR2 SYDVKM, per germline. The CDR3 reads CASRMGGRETQYF. The DNA of the CDR3 is TGTGCCAGCAGGATGGGGGGGCGAGAGACCCAGTACTTC.